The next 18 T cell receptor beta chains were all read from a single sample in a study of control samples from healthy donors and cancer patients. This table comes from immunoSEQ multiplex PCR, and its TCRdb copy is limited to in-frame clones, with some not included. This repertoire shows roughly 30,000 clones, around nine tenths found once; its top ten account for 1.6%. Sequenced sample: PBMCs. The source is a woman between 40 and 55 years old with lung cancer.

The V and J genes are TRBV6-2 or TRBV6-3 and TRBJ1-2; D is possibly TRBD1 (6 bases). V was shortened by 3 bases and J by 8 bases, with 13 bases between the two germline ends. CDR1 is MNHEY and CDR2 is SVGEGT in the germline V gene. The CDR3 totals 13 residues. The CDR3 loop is CASSYGPRGGYTF. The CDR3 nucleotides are TGTGCCAGCAGTTATGGCCCCAGGGGCGGCTACACCTTC.

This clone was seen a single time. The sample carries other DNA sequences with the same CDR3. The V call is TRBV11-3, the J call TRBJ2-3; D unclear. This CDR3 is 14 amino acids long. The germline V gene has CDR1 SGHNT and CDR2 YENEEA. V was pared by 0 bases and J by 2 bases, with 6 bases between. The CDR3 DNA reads TGTGCCAGCAGCTTAGATCTGCCCACAGATACGCAGTATTTT. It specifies CASSLDLPTDTQYF.

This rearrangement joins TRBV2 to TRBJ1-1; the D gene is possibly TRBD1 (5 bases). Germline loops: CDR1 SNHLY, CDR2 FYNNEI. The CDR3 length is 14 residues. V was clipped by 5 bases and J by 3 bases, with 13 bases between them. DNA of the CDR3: TGTGCCAGCAGTCTTTACCAGGGCCACACTGAAGCTTTCTTT. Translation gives CASSLYQGHTEAFF. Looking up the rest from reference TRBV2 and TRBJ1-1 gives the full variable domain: EPEVTQTPSHQVTQMGQEVILRCVPISNHLYFYWYRQILGQKVEFLVSFYNNEISEKSEIFDDQFSVERPDGSNFTLKIRSTKLEDSAMYFCASSLYQGHTEAFFGQGTRLTVV.

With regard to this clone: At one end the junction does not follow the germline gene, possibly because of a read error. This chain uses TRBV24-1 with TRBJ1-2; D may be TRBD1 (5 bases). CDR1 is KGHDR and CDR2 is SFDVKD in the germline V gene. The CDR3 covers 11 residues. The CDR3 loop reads CASRVDHGYTF. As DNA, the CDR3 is TGTGCCTCCAGGGTGGACCATGGCTACACCTTC.

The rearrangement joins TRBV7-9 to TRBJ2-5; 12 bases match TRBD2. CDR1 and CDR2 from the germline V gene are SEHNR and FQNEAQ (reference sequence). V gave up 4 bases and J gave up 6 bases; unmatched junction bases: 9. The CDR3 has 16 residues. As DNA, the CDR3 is TGTGCCAGCAGCTCCCCTAGCGGGGGGGCCAGGAAGACCCAGTACTTC. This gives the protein CASSSPSGGARKTQYF.

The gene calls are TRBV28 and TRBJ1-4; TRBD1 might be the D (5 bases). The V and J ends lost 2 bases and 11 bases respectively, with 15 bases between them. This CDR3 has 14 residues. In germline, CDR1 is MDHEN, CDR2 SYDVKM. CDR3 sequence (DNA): TGTGCCAGCAGTTTAAGCACAGGTTTATCTAAACTGTTTTTT. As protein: CASSLSTGLSKLFF.

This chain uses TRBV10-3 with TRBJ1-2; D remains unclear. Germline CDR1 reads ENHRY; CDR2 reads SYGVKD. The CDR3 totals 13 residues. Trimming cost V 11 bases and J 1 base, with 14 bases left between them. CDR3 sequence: CAGSTDLNYGYTF. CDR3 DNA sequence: TGTGCCGGCAGCACCGATCTTAACTATGGCTACACCTTC.

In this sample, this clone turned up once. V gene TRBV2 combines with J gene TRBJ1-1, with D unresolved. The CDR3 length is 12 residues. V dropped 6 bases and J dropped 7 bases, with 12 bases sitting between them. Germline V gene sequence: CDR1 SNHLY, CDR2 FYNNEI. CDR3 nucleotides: TGTGCCAGCAGAGAAAATGTGGGTGAAGCTTTCTTT. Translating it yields CASRENVGEAFF.

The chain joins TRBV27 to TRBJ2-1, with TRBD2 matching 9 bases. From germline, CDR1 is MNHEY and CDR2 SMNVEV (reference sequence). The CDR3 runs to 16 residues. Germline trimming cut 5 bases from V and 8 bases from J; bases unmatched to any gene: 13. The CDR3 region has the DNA TGTGCCAGCAGTCGGTTTCGGGCGGGGGGGCCCGATGAGCAGTTCTTC. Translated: CASSRFRAGGPDEQFF.

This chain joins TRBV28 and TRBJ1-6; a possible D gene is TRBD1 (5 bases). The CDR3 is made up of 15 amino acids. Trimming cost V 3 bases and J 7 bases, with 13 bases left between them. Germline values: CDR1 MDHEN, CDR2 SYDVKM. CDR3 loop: CASSLRGRPNSPLHF. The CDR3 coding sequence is TGTGCCAGCAGTTTGCGGGGCAGGCCGAATTCACCCCTCCACTTT.

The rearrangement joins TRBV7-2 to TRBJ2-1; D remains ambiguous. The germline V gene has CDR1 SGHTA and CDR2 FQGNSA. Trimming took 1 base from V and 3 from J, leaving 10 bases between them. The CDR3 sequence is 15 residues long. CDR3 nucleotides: TGTGCCAGCAGCTTAGATGACCAGATCTACAATGAGCAGTTCTTC. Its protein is CASSLDDQIYNEQFF.

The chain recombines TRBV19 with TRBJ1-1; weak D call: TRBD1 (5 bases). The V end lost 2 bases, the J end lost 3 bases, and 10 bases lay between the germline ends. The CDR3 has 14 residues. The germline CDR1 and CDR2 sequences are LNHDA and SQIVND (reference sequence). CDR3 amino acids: CASSIQGGHTEAFF. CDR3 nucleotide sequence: TGTGCCAGTAGTATACAGGGAGGTCACACTGAAGCTTTCTTT.

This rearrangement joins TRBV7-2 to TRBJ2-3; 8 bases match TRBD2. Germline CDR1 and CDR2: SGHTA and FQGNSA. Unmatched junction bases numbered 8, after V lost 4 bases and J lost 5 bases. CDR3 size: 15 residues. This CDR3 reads CASSSRAGVKDTQYF. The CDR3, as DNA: TGTGCCAGCAGCTCACGAGCGGGGGTTAAAGATACGCAGTATTTT.

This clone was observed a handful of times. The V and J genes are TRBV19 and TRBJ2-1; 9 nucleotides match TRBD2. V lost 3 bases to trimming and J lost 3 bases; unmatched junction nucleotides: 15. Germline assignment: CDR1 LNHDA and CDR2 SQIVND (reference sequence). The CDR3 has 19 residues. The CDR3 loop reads CASSMHYPLAGGVYNEQFF. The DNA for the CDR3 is TGTGCCAGTAGTATGCACTACCCATTGGCGGGGGGGGTCTACAATGAGCAGTTCTTC.

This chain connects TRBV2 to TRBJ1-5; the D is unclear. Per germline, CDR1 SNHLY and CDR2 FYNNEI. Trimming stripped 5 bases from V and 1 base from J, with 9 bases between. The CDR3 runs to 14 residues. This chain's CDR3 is CASSRLGSNQPQHF. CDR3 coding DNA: TGTGCCAGCAGTCGACTGGGGAGCAATCAGCCCCAGCATTTT. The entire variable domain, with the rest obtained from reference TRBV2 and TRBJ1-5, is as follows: EPEVTQTPSHQVTQMGQEVILRCVPISNHLYFYWYRQILGQKVEFLVSFYNNEISEKSEIFDDQFSVERPDGSNFTLKIRSTKLEDSAMYFCASSRLGSNQPQHFGDGTRLSIL.

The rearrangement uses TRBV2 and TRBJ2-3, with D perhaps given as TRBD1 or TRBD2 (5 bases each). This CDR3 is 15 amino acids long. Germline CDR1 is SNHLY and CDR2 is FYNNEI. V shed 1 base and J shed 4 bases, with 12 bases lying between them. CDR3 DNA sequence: TGTGCCAGCAGTGAAGATTGGGGGATCTCAGATACGCAGTATTTT. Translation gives CASSEDWGISDTQYF.

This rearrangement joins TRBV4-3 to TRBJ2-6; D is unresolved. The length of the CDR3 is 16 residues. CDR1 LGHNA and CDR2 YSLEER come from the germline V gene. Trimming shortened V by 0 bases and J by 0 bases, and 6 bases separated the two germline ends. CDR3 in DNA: TGCGCCAGCAGCCAAGAAATGGGCTCTGGGGCCAACGTCCTGACTTTC. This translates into CASSQEMGSGANVLTF.

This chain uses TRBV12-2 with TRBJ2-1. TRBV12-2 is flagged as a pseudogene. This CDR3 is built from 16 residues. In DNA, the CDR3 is TGTGCAAGTCGCCCCTCCGGGGGCAGCTCCTACAATGAGCAGTTCTTC. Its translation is CASRPSGGSSYNEQFF.